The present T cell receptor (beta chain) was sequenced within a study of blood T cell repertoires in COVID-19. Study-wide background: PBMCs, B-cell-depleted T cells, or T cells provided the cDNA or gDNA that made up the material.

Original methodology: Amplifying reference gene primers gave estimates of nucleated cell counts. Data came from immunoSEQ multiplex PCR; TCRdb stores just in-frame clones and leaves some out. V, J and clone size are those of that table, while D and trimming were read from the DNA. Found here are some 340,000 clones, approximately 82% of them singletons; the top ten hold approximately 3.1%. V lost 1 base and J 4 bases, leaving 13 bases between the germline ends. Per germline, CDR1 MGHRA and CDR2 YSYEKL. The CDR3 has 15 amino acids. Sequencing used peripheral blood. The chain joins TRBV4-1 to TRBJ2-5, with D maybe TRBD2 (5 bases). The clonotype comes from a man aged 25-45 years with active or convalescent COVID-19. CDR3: CASSQGTGFGETQYF. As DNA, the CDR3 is TGCGCCAGCAGCCAAGGGACGGGGTTCGGAGAGACCCAGTACTTC.